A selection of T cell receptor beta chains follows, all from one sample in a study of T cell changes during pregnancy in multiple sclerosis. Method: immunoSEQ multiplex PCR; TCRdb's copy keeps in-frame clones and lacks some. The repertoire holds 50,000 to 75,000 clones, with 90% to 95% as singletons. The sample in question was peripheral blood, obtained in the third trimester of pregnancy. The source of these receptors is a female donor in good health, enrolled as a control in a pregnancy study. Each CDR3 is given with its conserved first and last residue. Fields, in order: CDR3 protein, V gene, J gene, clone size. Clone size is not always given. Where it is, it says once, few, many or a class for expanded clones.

CASSEPGQGYEQYF	TRBV10-2	TRBJ2-7	NA
CASSLELTDTQYF	TRBV7-2	TRBJ2-3	NA
CASSVRRSNQPQHF	TRBV6-1	TRBJ1-5	NA
CASSQWGGRGSYNEQFF	TRBV23-1	TRBJ2-1	NA
CASRAGTSSDTQYF	TRBV5-1	TRBJ2-3	NA
CASSLGRDRVMNTEAFF	TRBV7-9	TRBJ1-1	NA
CASSRTSGRKDEQFF	TRBV6-5	TRBJ2-1	NA
CASRTGGVSEAFF	TRBV18	TRBJ1-1	once
CASSSFRVVAEAFF	TRBV5-6	TRBJ1-1	NA
CASSGTGASIYEQYF	TRBV5-1	TRBJ2-7	NA
CASSSQVPNSPLHF	TRBV5-1	TRBJ1-6	NA
CASGPGEETQYF	TRBV7-7	TRBJ2-5	NA
CASGGERWEQYF	TRBV6-1	TRBJ2-7	NA
CASSVTSGISTDTQYF	TRBV9	TRBJ2-3	NA
CASSLDGSSYEQYF	TRBV5-6	TRBJ2-7	once
CASNTPGTYEQYF	TRBV6-1	TRBJ2-7	NA
CASSVSPEGAVYGYTF	TRBV9	TRBJ1-2	NA
CASSQVPQGSNQPQHF	TRBV4-1	TRBJ1-5	NA
CASSQDLEETQYF	TRBV4-1	TRBJ2-5	NA
CASSERGHTEAFF	TRBV6-1	TRBJ1-1	NA
CASGTSGRAGYF	TRBV28	TRBJ2-7	NA
CASSRPGRGKLFF	TRBV14	TRBJ1-4	few
CATSRGGFNYGYTF	TRBV15	TRBJ1-2	few
CASSLGRKFEAFF	TRBV7-2	TRBJ1-1	NA
CASSSRDSIGGNQPQHF	TRBV27	TRBJ1-5	NA
CASRGQGEWPQHF	TRBV28	TRBJ1-5	once
CASSLQLGGNSPLHF	TRBV27	TRBJ1-6	NA
CASRRGEGVLVHNEQFF	TRBV2	TRBJ2-1	NA
CASQPPGISTDTQYF	TRBV7-9	TRBJ2-3	once
CSVGDRGAFF	TRBV29-1	TRBJ1-1	NA
CASKRTLGTGELFF	TRBV27	TRBJ2-2	NA
CASSYGFTTGVSEQYF	TRBV6-5	TRBJ2-7	NA
CASRRTQGRETQYF	TRBV6-5	TRBJ2-5	NA
CASSYSGGFYNEQFF	TRBV6-6	TRBJ2-1	NA
CAITGRVVSYEQYF	TRBV28	TRBJ2-7	NA
CASGLPWTGELFF	TRBV6-6	TRBJ2-2	NA
CASSDSDTGELFF	TRBV6-4	TRBJ2-2	NA
CASSSDRLRMFF	TRBV18	TRBJ1-4	NA
CASSAQGRGTEAFF	TRBV6-4	TRBJ1-1	NA
CASSLAGGAETQYF	TRBV5-6	TRBJ2-5	NA